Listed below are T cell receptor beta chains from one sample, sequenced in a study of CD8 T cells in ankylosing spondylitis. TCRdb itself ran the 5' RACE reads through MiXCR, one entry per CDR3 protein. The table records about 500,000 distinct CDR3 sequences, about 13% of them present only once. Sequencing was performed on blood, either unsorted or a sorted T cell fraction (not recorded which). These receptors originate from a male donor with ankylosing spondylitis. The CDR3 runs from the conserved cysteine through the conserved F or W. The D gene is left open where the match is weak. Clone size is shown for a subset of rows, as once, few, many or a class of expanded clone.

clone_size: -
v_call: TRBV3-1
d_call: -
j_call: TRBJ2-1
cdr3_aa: CASSQEASIYEQFF
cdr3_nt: TGTGCCAGCAGCCAAGAGGCGAGCATCTATGAGCAGTTCTTC

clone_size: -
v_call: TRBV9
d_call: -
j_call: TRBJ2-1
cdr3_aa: CASNPGPTYNEQFF
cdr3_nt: TGTGCCAGCAACCCGGGACCTACCTACAATGAGCAGTTCTTC

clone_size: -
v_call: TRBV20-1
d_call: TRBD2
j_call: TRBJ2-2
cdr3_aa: CSARDPTSGSLNTGELFF
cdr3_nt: TGCAGTGCTAGAGATCCGACTAGCGGGTCACTTAACACCGGGGAGCTGTTTTTT

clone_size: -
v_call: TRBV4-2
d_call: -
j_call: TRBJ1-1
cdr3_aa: CASSQDRVLKDRRKLSF
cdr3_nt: TGTGCCAGCAGCCAAGATCGGGTTCTTAAGGACAGAAGAAAGTTAAGCTTT

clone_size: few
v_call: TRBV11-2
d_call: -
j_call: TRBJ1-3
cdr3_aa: CASSSRPVRSGNTIYF
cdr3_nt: TGTGCCAGCAGCTCCAGACCCGTCAGGTCTGGAAACACCATATATTTT

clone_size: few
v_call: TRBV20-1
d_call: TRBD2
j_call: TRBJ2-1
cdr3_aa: CSAPRLAMGNEQFF
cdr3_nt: TGCAGTGCTCCACGACTAGCGATGGGCAATGAGCAGTTCTTC

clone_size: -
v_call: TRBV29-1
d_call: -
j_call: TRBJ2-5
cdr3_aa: CSVEESGVKTQYF
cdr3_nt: TGCAGCGTTGAAGAATCCGGGGTCAAGACCCAGTACTTC

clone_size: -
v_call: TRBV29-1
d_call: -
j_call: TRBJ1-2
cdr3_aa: CSVADPDSPQGYTF
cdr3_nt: TGCAGCGTTGCCGACCCCGACAGCCCGCAGGGCTACACCTTC

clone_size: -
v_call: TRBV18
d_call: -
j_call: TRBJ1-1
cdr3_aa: CASSPSGRHTEAFF
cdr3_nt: TGTGCCAGCTCACCTTCGGGACGGCACACTGAAGCTTTCTTT

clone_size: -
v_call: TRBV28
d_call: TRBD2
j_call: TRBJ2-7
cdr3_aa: CASSGLAGGAPDEQYF
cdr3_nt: TGTGCCAGCAGCGGACTAGCGGGAGGGGCCCCTGACGAGCAGTACTTC

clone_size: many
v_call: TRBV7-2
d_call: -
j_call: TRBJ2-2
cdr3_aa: CASSSTRNTGELFF
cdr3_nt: TGTGCCAGCAGCTCAACTAGGAACACCGGGGAGCTGTTTTTT

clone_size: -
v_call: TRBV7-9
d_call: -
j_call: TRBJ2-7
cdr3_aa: CASRGVGKTYEQYF
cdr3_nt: TGTGCCAGCAGGGGGGTTGGGAAGACCTACGAGCAGTACTTC

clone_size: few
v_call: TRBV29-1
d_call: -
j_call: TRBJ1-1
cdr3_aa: CSVEDFRRGDTEAFF
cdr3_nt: TGCAGCGTTGAAGATTTCCGGCGGGGGGACACTGAAGCTTTCTTT

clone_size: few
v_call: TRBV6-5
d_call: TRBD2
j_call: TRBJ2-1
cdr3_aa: CASSYGLAAYNEQFF
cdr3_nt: TGTGCCAGCAGTTACGGACTAGCGGCTTACAATGAGCAGTTCTTC

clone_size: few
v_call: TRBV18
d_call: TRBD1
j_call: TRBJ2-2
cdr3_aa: CASSPRTGANTGELFF
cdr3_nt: TGTGCCAGCTCACCAAGAACAGGGGCGAACACCGGGGAGCTGTTTTTT

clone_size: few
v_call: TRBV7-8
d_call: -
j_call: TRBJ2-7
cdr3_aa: CASSPRTDSYEQYF
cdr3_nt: TGTGCCAGCAGCCCCAGGACCGATTCCTACGAGCAGTACTTC

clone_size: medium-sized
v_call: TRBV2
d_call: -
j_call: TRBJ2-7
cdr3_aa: CASSSGVDEQYF
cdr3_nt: TGTGCCAGCAGTTCGGGGGTGGACGAGCAGTACTTC

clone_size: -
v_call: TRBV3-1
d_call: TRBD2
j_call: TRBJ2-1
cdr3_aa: CTSSLGGNEQFF
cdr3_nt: TGTACCAGCAGCCTGGGAGGGAATGAGCAGTTCTTC

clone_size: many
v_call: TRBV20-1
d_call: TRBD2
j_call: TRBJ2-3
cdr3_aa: CSALKGEGAGDTDTQYF
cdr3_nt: TGCAGTGCCCTAAAAGGGGAGGGAGCGGGAGACACAGATACGCAGTATTTT

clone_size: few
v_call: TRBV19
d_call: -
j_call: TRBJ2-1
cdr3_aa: CASSIEASRVGEQFF
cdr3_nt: TGTGCCAGTAGTATAGAGGCCTCTAGGGTCGGTGAGCAGTTCTTC

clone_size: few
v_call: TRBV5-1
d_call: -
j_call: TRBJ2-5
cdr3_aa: CASIPGTGVGGETQYF
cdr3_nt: TGCGCCAGCATCCCCGGGACGGGAGTAGGGGGAGAGACCCAGTACTTC

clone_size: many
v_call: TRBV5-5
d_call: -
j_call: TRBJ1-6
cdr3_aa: CASSAGLGDPPLHF
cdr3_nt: TGTGCCAGCAGCGCCGGCCTGGGAGATCCACCCCTCCACTTT

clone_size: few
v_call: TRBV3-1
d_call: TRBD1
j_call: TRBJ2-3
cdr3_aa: CASSRTPGDRGTSTDTQYF
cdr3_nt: TGTGCCAGCAGCCGGACGCCCGGGGACAGGGGAACTAGCACAGATACGCAGTATTTT

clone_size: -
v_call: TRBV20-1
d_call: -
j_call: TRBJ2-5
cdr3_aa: CSASRAGIQETQYF
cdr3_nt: TGCAGTGCTAGTCGGGCGGGAATCCAAGAGACCCAGTACTTC

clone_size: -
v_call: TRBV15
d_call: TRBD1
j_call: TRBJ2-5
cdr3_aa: CATSRGQGQGLQETQYF
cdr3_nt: TGTGCCACCAGCAGAGGACAAGGACAGGGCCTCCAAGAGACCCAGTACTTC

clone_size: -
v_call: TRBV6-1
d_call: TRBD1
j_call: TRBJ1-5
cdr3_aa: CASSGDRGFNQPQHF
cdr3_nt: TGTGCCAGCAGTGGGGACAGGGGGTTTAATCAGCCCCAGCATTTT

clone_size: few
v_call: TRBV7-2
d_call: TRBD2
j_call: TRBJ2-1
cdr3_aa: CASSLAIGTSGLSYNEQFF
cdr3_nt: TGTGCCAGCAGCTTAGCGATAGGGACTAGCGGGCTCTCCTACAATGAGCAGTTCTTC

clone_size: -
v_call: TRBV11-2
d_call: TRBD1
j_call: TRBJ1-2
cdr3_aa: CASSDWTGGGYTF
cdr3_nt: TGTGCCAGCAGCGATTGGACAGGGGGGGGCTACACCTTC

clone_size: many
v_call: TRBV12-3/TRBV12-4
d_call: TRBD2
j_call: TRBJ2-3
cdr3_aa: CASSLSGSTDTQYF
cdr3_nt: TGTGCCAGCAGTTTGAGCGGGAGTACAGATACGCAGTATTTT

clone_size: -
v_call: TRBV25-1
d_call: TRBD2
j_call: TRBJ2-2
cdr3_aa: CASRPGTSYTGELFF
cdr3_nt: TGTGCCAGCAGACCCGGGACTAGCTACACCGGGGAGCTGTTTTTT

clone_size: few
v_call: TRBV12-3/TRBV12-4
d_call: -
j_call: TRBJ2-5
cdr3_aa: CASSFSGWGIQETQYF
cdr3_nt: TGTGCCAGCAGTTTTTCCGGATGGGGGATCCAAGAGACCCAGTACTTC

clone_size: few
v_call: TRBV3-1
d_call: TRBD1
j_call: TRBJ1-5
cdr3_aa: CASSQTGEAQHF
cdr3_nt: TGTGCCAGCAGTCAGACAGGGGAAGCCCAGCATTTT

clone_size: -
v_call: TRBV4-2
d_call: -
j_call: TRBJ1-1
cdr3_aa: CASSQDTITEAFF
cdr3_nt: TGTGCCAGCAGCCAAGATACTATTACTGAAGCTTTCTTT

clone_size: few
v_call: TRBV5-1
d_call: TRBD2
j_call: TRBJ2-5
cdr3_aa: CASSLASGGAETQYF
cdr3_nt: TGCGCCAGCAGCTTGGCTAGCGGGGGCGCCGAGACCCAGTACTTC

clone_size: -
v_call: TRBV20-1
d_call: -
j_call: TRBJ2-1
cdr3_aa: CSARGGMSYNEQFF
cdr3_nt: TGCAGTGCTAGAGGTGGAATGTCCTACAATGAGCAGTTCTTC

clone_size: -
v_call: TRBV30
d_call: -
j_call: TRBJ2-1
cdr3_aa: CAWSSTGLAPYNEQFF
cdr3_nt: TGTGCCTGGAGTTCCACGGGACTCGCCCCCTACAATGAGCAGTTCTTC

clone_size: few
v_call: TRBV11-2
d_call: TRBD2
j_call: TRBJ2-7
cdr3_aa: CASSSQRERYEQYF
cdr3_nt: TGTGCCAGCAGCTCCCAGCGGGAGAGGTACGAGCAGTACTTC